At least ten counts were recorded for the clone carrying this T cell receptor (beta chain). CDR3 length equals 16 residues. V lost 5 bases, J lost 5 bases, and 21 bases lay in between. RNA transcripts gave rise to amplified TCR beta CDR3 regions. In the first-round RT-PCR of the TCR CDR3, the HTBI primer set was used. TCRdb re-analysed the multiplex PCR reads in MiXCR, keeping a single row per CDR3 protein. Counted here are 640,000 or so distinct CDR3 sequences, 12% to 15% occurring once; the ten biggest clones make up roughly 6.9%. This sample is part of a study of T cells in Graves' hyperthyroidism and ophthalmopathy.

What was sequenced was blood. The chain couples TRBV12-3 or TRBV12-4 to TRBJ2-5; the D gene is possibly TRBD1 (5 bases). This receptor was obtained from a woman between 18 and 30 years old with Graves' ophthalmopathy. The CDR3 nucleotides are TGTGCCAGCAGTCCGCCCCATGGCAGGGAATCGGAGACCCAGTACTTC. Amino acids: CASSPPHGRESETQYF.